These T cell receptor beta chains were read from a single sample in a study of blood T cell repertoires in COVID-19. Produced via immunoSEQ multiplex PCR; TCRdb's table is partial and in-frame only. Here the sample spans more than 110,000 clones, roughly 84% being singletons. Material: peripheral blood. The receptors originated from a woman in her sixties or seventies with acute or convalescent COVID-19. CDR3s include the opening cysteine and the closing phenylalanine or tryptophan.

V gene	J gene	CDR3 protein
TRBV7-8	TRBJ2-7	CASWTGGGYEQYF
TRBV27	TRBJ2-3	CASSRSSSSAATDTQYF
TRBV2	TRBJ2-3	CASSEATTRTDTQYF
TRBV7-8	TRBJ2-2	CASSLASYTGELFF
TRBV18	TRBJ1-2	CASSPGMRGANYGYTF
TRBV28	TRBJ2-2	CAARQGNTGELFF
TRBV2	TRBJ2-7	CASRGTGRYEQYF
TRBV11-3	TRBJ2-5	CASSFPGQGLETQYF
TRBV28	TRBJ2-5	CASSKGGRADETQYF
TRBV6-5	TRBJ1-1	CASSYREEAFF
TRBV10-3	TRBJ2-5	CAISGGGAGGETQYF
TRBV27	TRBJ2-1	CASSFSGERENEQFF
TRBV28	TRBJ1-6	CASRQGGSPLHF
TRBV7-2	TRBJ2-7	CASRRTGAYEQYF
TRBV3-1/TRBV3-2	TRBJ1-2	CASRLTGVYGYTF
TRBV28	TRBJ1-2	CASSPTPGAGTYGYTF
TRBV24-1	TRBJ1-2	CATSDPGTGGGYTF
TRBV19	TRBJ2-2	CASRIRDKAGELFF
TRBV4-3	TRBJ1-6	CASSQELRAPLHF
TRBV7-2	TRBJ1-2	CASSAETTGVPYGYTF
TRBV6-2/TRBV6-3	TRBJ2-1	CASSLAGGPYEQFF
TRBV19	TRBJ2-1	CASSTLAGGPHEQFF
TRBV28	TRBJ1-1	CASQGPNTEAFF
TRBV9	TRBJ1-1	CASSPADRATEAFF
TRBV28	TRBJ1-2	CASSLSGRVDYGYTF
TRBV19	TRBJ2-7	CASSIAGPYEQYF
TRBV5-1	TRBJ1-1	CASSLSGMNTEAFF
TRBV20-1	TRBJ2-5	CSVLRGETQYF
TRBV19	TRBJ1-5	CASSMSGLHSNQPQHF
TRBV6-5	TRBJ1-2	CASSYTSGAYGYTF
TRBV10-3	TRBJ2-3	CAISDSGSPGDTQYF
TRBV27	TRBJ1-2	CASSLWGEGTHGYTF
TRBV9	TRBJ2-3	CASSVEGQGLSTDTQYF
TRBV25-1	TRBJ1-4	CASSLGGATNEKLFF
TRBV24-1	TRBJ1-3	CATSDVGNTIYF
TRBV7-9	TRBJ1-2	CASSPYLNYGYTF
TRBV5-1	TRBJ2-7	CASSPGLAGAQDEQYF
TRBV6-2/TRBV6-3	TRBJ2-7	CASSHGSSYEQYF
TRBV12-3/TRBV12-4	TRBJ1-1	CASSRGMGTEAFF
TRBV5-1	TRBJ2-5	CASSDWTSGRETQYF